In its sample, the clone carrying this T cell receptor beta chain was seen once. Its antigen is not known. The PCR had 60 Vbeta and 13 Jbeta primers. The table came from immunoSEQ multiplex PCR; TCRdb's copy has only in-frame clones and leaves some out. The sample has about 190,000 clones, roughly four fifths seen once. V shed 6 bases and J 4 bases; nucleotides not matched to a gene: 7. From germline, CDR1 is SEHNR and CDR2 FQNEAQ (reference sequence). CDR3 length: 14 residues. At the time of sampling, donors were nominally healthy, though unrecorded immune exposures were likely. This sample stems from a study of cytomegalovirus exposure and HLA in healthy donors. General study points: Associated with HLA alleles at 0.05 false discovery rate in a later analysis were 15,000 to 20,000 TCR beta sequences. Cytomegalovirus association was listed for 164 TCR beta chains. CMV serostatus stood as the only immune exposure information on hand.

Sequencing used PBMCs. The receptor was derived from a woman younger than 30 in good health and CMV-seropositive. This chain joins TRBV7-9 and TRBJ2-3, with 7 nucleotides matching TRBD1. CDR3 sequence: CASSPTGWADTQYF. The CDR3 region has the DNA TGTGCCAGCAGTCCGACAGGGTGGGCAGATACGCAGTATTTT.